The 27 T cell receptor beta chains presented below share a single source sample, sequenced in a study of breast tumors, draining lymph nodes, adjacent tissues. TCRdb used MiXCR to reprocess the multiplex PCR reads, holding one entry per CDR3 protein. Altogether around 250,000 distinct CDR3 sequences are present, 30% to 35% being singletons, with the ten largest covering over 3.5%. Breast cancer patients provided tissue from their axillary draining lymph nodes. Material for sequencing was axillary lymph node tissue. The receptors derive from a female donor with breast cancer. Some clones in this sample may be carry-over from other donors' samples.

Only a few counts were recorded for this clonotype. The genes are TRBV9 and TRBJ2-1, with TRBD2 matching 15 bases. The CDR3 has 20 amino acids. Germline assignment: CDR1 SGDLS and CDR2 YYNGEE. Germline trimming cut 5 bases from V and 4 bases from J; bases unmatched to any gene: 16. CDR3 DNA: TGTGCCAGCAGTACAAGGACTAGCGGGGGGGCGGTAGGTTCGTACAATGAGCAGTTCTTC. Amino acid sequence: CASSTRTSGGAVGSYNEQFF.

This clonotype has just one count. The V gene is TRBV7-9, the J gene TRBJ2-1, with a weak D call TRBD1 (6 bases). The ends were cut back, 6 bases at V and 2 bases at J, with 11 bases in the middle. The CDR3 has 14 residues. Germline CDR1 SEHNR, CDR2 FQNEAQ (reference sequence). The CDR3 region is CASRKDRTYNEQFF. CDR3 DNA sequence: TGTGCCAGCAGGAAGGACAGAACCTACAATGAGCAGTTCTTC.

This clonotype was detected ten times or more. The chain links TRBV7-2 to TRBJ2-7, with D perhaps matching TRBD2 (6 bases). This CDR3 is 13 amino acids long. Germline CDR1 SGHTA, CDR2 FQGNSA. Trimming took off 3 bases at V and 3 bases at J, with 9 bases between the two ends. In DNA form, the CDR3 reads TGTGCCAGCAGCTTTGGGACTGTCTACGAGCAGTACTTC. Its translation: CASSFGTVYEQYF.

This clonotype was observed at least ten times. The rearrangement uses TRBV20-1 and TRBJ2-2; TRBD2 matches 12 bases. Germline CDR1 and CDR2: DFQATT and SNEGSKA (reference sequence). Trimming took 5 bases from V and 6 from J; bases not matched to a gene: 4. This CDR3 is built from 14 residues. In DNA form, the CDR3 reads TGCAGTGCTCCCGGACTAGCGGGATCCGGGGAGCTGTTTTTT. It codes for CSAPGLAGSGELFF.

This clonotype was detected many times. The J gene is TRBJ1-5, the V gene TRBV19; 11 bases are a match to TRBD1. The germline V gene has CDR1 LNHDA and CDR2 SQIVND (reference sequence). This CDR3 has 14 amino acids. J gave up 8 bases and V 5 bases, and 5 bases lay outside the gene matches. CDR3 sequence (DNA): TGTGCCAGTAGTTCGGGACAGGGGGGGGAGCCCCAGCATTTT. The encoded protein is CASSSGQGGEPQHF.

This clonotype was seen ten or more times. This sequence joins TRBV4-1 and TRBJ2-1; D gene uncertain. Germline V CDR1 and CDR2: MGHRA, YSYEKL. V dropped 1 base and J dropped 0 bases, with 7 bases sitting between them. This CDR3 has 15 amino acids. CDR3 in DNA: TGCGCCAGCAGCCAAGTCACGAGCTCCTACAATGAGCAGTTCTTC. It codes for CASSQVTSSYNEQFF.

This clonotype appeared a few times. The J gene is TRBJ1-1, the V gene TRBV2; D call uncertain. V was cut by 5 bases and J by 0 bases, with 4 bases left in between. Per the germline V gene, CDR1 is SNHLY and CDR2 is FYNNEI. The CDR3 length is 12 residues. CDR3 in amino acids: CASSPVNTEAFF. CDR3 sequence (DNA): TGTGCCAGCAGTCCAGTGAACACTGAAGCTTTCTTT.

The genes are TRBV5-1 and TRBJ2-5, with TRBD2 matching over 10 bases. Looked up from germline, CDR1 is SGHRS and CDR2 is YFSETQ. Unmatched junction bases numbered 7, after V lost 3 bases and J lost 5 bases. The CDR3 has 15 amino acids. CDR3 region: CASSWGTSGDETQYF. The CDR3 DNA sequence: TGCGCCAGCAGCTGGGGAACTAGCGGGGACGAGACCCAGTACTTC.

This clonotype was counted at least ten times. The chain recombines TRBV15 with TRBJ2-7; D gene unclear. Looked up from germline, CDR1 is LNHNV and CDR2 is YYDKDF (reference sequence). The ends were cut back, 3 bases at V and 5 bases at J, with 20 bases in the middle. The CDR3 totals 16 residues. The CDR3 loop reads CATSSLGYGLQNEQYF. DNA of the CDR3: TGTGCCACCAGCAGCCTCGGGTATGGGCTTCAGAACGAGCAGTACTTC.

In its sample, this clonotype was seen many times. The rearrangement uses TRBV7-6 and TRBJ2-7; D not certain. V lost 6 bases, J lost 2 bases, and 17 bases lay in between. The germline V gene encodes CDR1 SGHVS and CDR2 FNYEAQ. CDR3 length: 15 amino acids. In DNA form, the CDR3 reads TGTGCCAGCAGTCTTAAGTATGGACCGACCTACGAGCAGTACTTC. This translates into CASSLKYGPTYEQYF.

Turning to this clonotype: Germline and junction disagree at one end, which may indicate a read error. The rearrangement links TRBV20-1 to TRBJ2-5, with D unresolved. CDR1 is DFQATT, CDR2 SNEGSKA, per germline (reference sequence). The CDR3 is made up of 13 amino acids. This CDR3 is CSARLDGREAQYF. The CDR3 DNA sequence: TGCAGTGCTAGATTGGACGGTCGAGAGGCCCAGTACTTC.

Comments on this clonotype: A much larger clonotype is one base distant, so this may be a read error. V and J are TRBV12-3 or TRBV12-4 and TRBJ2-1; D is perhaps TRBD2 (5 bases). This CDR3 has 13 amino acids. This CDR3 is CASSYSASSEQLF. DNA of the CDR3: TGTGCCAGCAGTTATTCCGCTAGCAGTGAGCAGCTCTTC.

This clonotype was detected only a few times. The chain employs TRBV6-5 and TRBJ2-5; 10 nucleotides align to TRBD2. This CDR3 contains 16 residues. With V trimmed by 0 bases and J by 5 bases, 6 bases remained unmatched. Germline CDR1 is MNHEY and CDR2 is SVGAGI. CDR3 in amino acids: CASSYSMKREGETQYF. In DNA form, the CDR3 reads TGTGCCAGCAGTTACTCGATGAAGCGGGAGGGGGAGACCCAGTACTTC.

The chain combines TRBV7-2 with TRBJ2-7; 7 nucleotides line up with TRBD1. The CDR3 covers 17 residues. V lost 0 bases and J lost 3; bases outside the gene matches: 11. Germline V gives CDR1 SGHTA, CDR2 FQGNSA. The CDR3 nucleotides are TGTGCCAGCAGCTTAGCGACAGGGATTATAGGGGGCTACGAGCAGTACTTC. This translates into CASSLATGIIGGYEQYF.

This clonotype came up a few times. This rearrangement joins TRBV5-1 to TRBJ2-5, with TRBD2 identical over 14 bases. Germline V CDR1 and CDR2: SGHRS, YFSETQ. The CDR3 runs to 18 residues. Losses at the gene ends were 4 bases for V and 3 bases for J; bases not matched to a gene: 11. The CDR3 region has the DNA TGCGCCAGCAGCGGGACTAGCGGGGGAGCCTTGGAAGAAGAGACCCAGTACTTC. Protein: CASSGTSGGALEEETQYF.

This clonotype was picked up many times. This chain connects TRBV19 to TRBJ1-5; D not certain. This CDR3 region has 14 residues. Germline V gives CDR1 LNHDA, CDR2 SQIVND (reference sequence). V was shortened by 2 bases and J by 7 bases, with 12 bases between the two germline ends. DNA of the CDR3: TGTGCCAGTAGTATAACGGGGTTCGGACAGCCCCAGCATTTT. Translation gives CASSITGFGQPQHF.

This clonotype has at least ten counts. The V gene is TRBV19, the J gene TRBJ2-2; no clear D gene. This CDR3 is built from 13 residues. Per the germline V gene, CDR1 is LNHDA and CDR2 is SQIVND (reference sequence). V dropped 3 bases and J dropped 4 bases, with 6 bases sitting between them. CDR3 loop: CASSIEGTGELFF. As DNA, the CDR3 is TGTGCCAGTAGTATCGAAGGCACCGGGGAGCTGTTTTTT.

Regarding this clonotype: Because it lacks the conserved phenylalanine or tryptophan at the end, this CDR3 is likely a read error. The V call is TRBV3-1, the J call TRBJ2-3; weak D call: TRBD2 (6 bases). This CDR3 comprises 15 residues. V lost 2 bases, J lost 2 bases, and 11 bases lay in between. From germline, CDR1 is LGHDT and CDR2 YNNKEL (reference sequence). CDR3 in DNA: TGTGCCAGCAGCCAAACGGGACTCAACACAGATACGCAGTATTTG. It encodes CASSQTGLNTDTQYL.

This clonotype was picked up many times. The chain links TRBV20-1 to TRBJ2-1, with 10 bases lining up with TRBD2. Germline values: CDR1 DFQATT, CDR2 SNEGSKA (reference sequence). This CDR3 is built from 17 residues. V lost 1 base and J lost 8; bases outside the gene matches: 14. The CDR3 nucleotides are TGCAGTGCTAGAGCCTCCCGGGGAAGCGGGGGGGCCGATGAGCAGTTCTTC. It translates to CSARASRGSGGADEQFF.

This clonotype was seen ten or more times. The chain recombines TRBV7-2 with TRBJ2-3, with unresolved D. This CDR3 spans 15 amino acids. V lost 1 base and J lost 0, with 8 bases in between. CDR1 is SGHTA, CDR2 FQGNSA, per germline. The CDR3 DNA follows: TGTGCCAGCAGCTTAGGTACCCTCAGCACAGATACGCAGTATTTT. Amino acid sequence: CASSLGTLSTDTQYF. Together with reference TRBV7-2 and TRBJ2-3, the CDR3 gives the full variable domain: GAGVSQSPSNKVTEKGKDVELRCDPISGHTALYWYRQSLGQGLEFLIYFQGNSAPDKSGLPSDRFSAERTGGSVSTLTIQRTQQEDSAVYLCASSLGTLSTDTQYFGPGTRLTVL.

With regard to this clonotype: The junction does not match germline at one end; this may be a read error. The chain has TRBV15 and TRBJ1-6; D not resolved. Germline CDR1 and CDR2: LNHNV and YYDKDF (reference sequence). This CDR3 spans 15 amino acids. The CDR3 sequence is CVTSRDGPYNPPLHF. The CDR3 region has the DNA TGTGTCACCAGCAGAGATGGCCCCTATAATCCACCCCTCCACTTT.

This clonotype is classed as medium-sized. This chain uses TRBV10-3 with TRBJ1-3, with TRBD1 matching over 7 bases. CDR1 ENHRY and CDR2 SYGVKD come from the germline V gene. The CDR3 runs to 12 residues. Germline trimming cut 8 bases from V and 8 bases from J; bases unmatched to any gene: 6. CDR3 in amino acids: CAIQGGADTIYF. The DNA for the CDR3 is TGTGCCATCCAAGGGGGCGCGGACACCATATATTTT.

This clonotype was detected many times. The genes are TRBV3-1 and TRBJ1-2, with TRBD1 matching over 10 bases. V lost 1 base, J lost 6 bases, and 5 bases stayed unmatched. The CDR3 runs to 15 residues. Looked up from germline, CDR1 is LGHDT and CDR2 is YNNKEL (reference sequence). The CDR3 sequence is CASSQVGQGPNGYTF. CDR3 DNA: TGTGCCAGCAGCCAAGTGGGACAGGGGCCTAATGGCTACACCTTC.

This clonotype was observed a few times. The junction and the germline gene differ at one end; a read error may be behind it. This sequence joins TRBV6-5 and TRBJ2-7; 7 bases fit TRBD1. Germline V gene data show CDR1 as MNHEY and CDR2 as SVGAGI. CDR3 length: 13 amino acids. The CDR3 here is CASSRTPGQSSSF. CDR3 sequence (DNA): TGTGCCAGCAGCCGCACGCCGGGACAGTCCTCCTCCTTC.

The chain is built from TRBV7-2 and TRBJ2-1; 7 nucleotides line up with TRBD2. Trimming took 0 bases from V and 0 from J; bases not matched to a gene: 5. CDR3 length equals 17 residues. Germline CDR1 reads SGHTA; CDR2 reads FQGNSA. The CDR3 region has the DNA TGTGCCAGCAGCTTAGCCGGCGGGGGTAGCTCCTACAATGAGCAGTTCTTC. Its translation: CASSLAGGGSSYNEQFF.

In its sample, this clonotype was seen many times. The chain uses TRBV7-2 and TRBJ2-7; a weak D match, TRBD2 (5 bases). This CDR3 has 14 residues. Germline V gives CDR1 SGHTA, CDR2 FQGNSA. V was trimmed by 6 bases and J by 5 bases, leaving 17 bases between them. DNA for the CDR3: TGTGCCAGCAGACCTAGGACTGCGAGCCACGAGCAGTACTTC. Its translation: CASRPRTASHEQYF.

This clonotype was detected many times. The V gene is TRBV24-1, the J gene TRBJ2-3; D may be TRBD1 (6 bases). CDR3 length: 15 amino acids. Germline V gene data show CDR1 as KGHDR and CDR2 as SFDVKD. Trimming stripped 3 bases from V and 2 bases from J, with 11 bases between. The CDR3 DNA sequence: TGTGCCACCAGTGATCCTGGGACATACACAGATACGCAGTATTTT. Its protein is CATSDPGTYTDTQYF.